Below are 12 T cell receptor beta chains sequenced from a single sample in a study of CD8+ T cells in alopecia areata. The authors extracted RNA and reverse transcribed it into cDNA as the sequencing template. Libraries were prepared by immunoSEQ multiplex PCR; TCRdb keeps only in-frame clonotypes and omits some of them. The sample shows around 86,000 clones, around 71% of them seen only once. The treatment denotes: oral pan-JAK inhibitor, 5-10 mg twice daily. The specimen was CD8+ T cells sorted from blood, collected at approximately week 45, from a patient treated with tofacitinib. All receptors derive from a human donor with alopecia areata.

This clone occurred once. This chain uses TRBV5-4 with TRBJ2-6; 7 bases are shared with TRBD2. Germline CDR1 reads SGHNT; CDR2 reads YYREEE (reference sequence). CDR3 length: 20 amino acids. The V and J ends lost 4 bases and 0 bases, in that order; junction bases with no gene match: 16. CDR3 bases: TGTGCCAGCAGCGGGGGGGAGGACGCGCTGTTAAGCTCTGGGGCCAACGTCCTGACTTTC. Its protein is CASSGGEDALLSSGANVLTF. The variable domain in full, completed from reference TRBV5-4 and TRBJ2-6, reads ETGVTQSPTHLIKTRGQQVTLRCSSQSGHNTVSWYQQALGQGPQFIFQYYREEENGRGNFPPRFSGLQFPNYSSELNVNALELDDSALYLCASSGGEDALLSSGANVLTFGAGSRLTVL.

The genes are TRBV13 and TRBJ1-1; a weak D match, TRBD1 (5 bases). Germline V CDR1 and CDR2: PRHDT, FYEKMQ (reference sequence). The V and J ends lost 0 bases and 4 bases respectively, with 12 bases between them. The CDR3 is made up of 15 amino acids. The CDR3 DNA sequence: TGTGCCAGCAGCTTAGGAGACAGCCCGGTCACTGAAGCTTTCTTT. Translation: CASSLGDSPVTEAFF. The variable domain in full, completed from reference TRBV13 and TRBJ1-1, reads AAGVIQSPRHLIKEKRETATLKCYPIPRHDTVYWYQQGPGQDPQFLISFYEKMQSDKGSIPDRFSAQQFSDYHSELNMSSLELGDSALYFCASSLGDSPVTEAFFGQGTRLTVV.

The chain carries TRBV13 and TRBJ2-2; possibly TRBD2 for D (5 bases). V was cut by 5 bases and J by 5 bases, with 15 bases left in between. There are 15 residues in the CDR3. Per germline, CDR1 PRHDT and CDR2 FYEKMQ (reference sequence). CDR3 bases: TGTGCCAGCAGCCTTCGGGATTCCAGGACCGGGGAGCTGTTTTTT. This gives the protein CASSLRDSRTGELFF.

The chain has TRBV29-1 and TRBJ2-7; D unresolved. Trimming took off 0 bases at V and 0 bases at J, with 6 bases between the two ends. CDR1 SQVTM and CDR2 ANQGSEA come from the germline V gene. The CDR3 extends over 13 amino acids. The CDR3 sequence: CSVEEGSSYEQYF. The CDR3 DNA reads as TGCAGCGTTGAAGAAGGAAGCTCCTACGAGCAGTACTTC.

J is TRBJ2-2 and V is TRBV9; TRBD1 might be the D (6 bases). Trimming removed 1 base from V and 2 bases from J, with 9 bases in between. Germline CDR1 reads SGDLS; CDR2 reads YYNGEE. This CDR3 has 15 amino acids. CDR3 in amino acids: CASSVRDINTGELFF. DNA for the CDR3: TGTGCCAGCAGCGTACGGGACATCAACACCGGGGAGCTGTTTTTT. Looking up the rest from reference TRBV9 and TRBJ2-2 gives the full variable domain: DSGVTQTPKHLITATGQRVTLRCSPRSGDLSVYWYQQSLDQGLQFLIQYYNGEERAKGNILERFSAQQFPDLHSELNLSSLELGDSALYFCASSVRDINTGELFFGEGSRLTVL.

The V gene is TRBV4-1, the J gene TRBJ1-1; D is possibly TRBD1 (5 bases). The CDR3 covers 17 residues. Deletions cut 0 bases from V and 7 bases from J, with 21 bases between. Germline values: CDR1 MGHRA, CDR2 YSYEKL. The CDR3 region has the DNA TGCGCCAGCAGCCAAGATATCCCGTCTGGGCAGGGACGTGAAGCTTTCTTT. It encodes CASSQDIPSGQGREAFF.

V is TRBV7-8 and J is TRBJ1-2; a weak D match, TRBD1 (5 bases). V was pared by 6 bases and J by 4 bases, with 9 bases between. The CDR3 is made up of 12 amino acids. The germline CDR1 and CDR2 sequences are SGHVS and FQNEAQ. CDR3 loop: CASSSQGYGYTF. CDR3 in DNA: TGTGCCAGCAGTTCGCAGGGCTATGGCTACACCTTC.

The chain has TRBV15 and TRBJ2-7; tentative D call: TRBD2 (5 bases). CDR1 is LNHNV, CDR2 YYDKDF, per germline (reference sequence). This CDR3 region has 14 residues. The V end lost 3 bases, the J end lost 2 bases, and 11 bases lay between the germline ends. The CDR3 sequence is CATSSRGQTYEQYF. CDR3 bases: TGTGCCACCAGCAGCCGAGGGCAGACCTACGAGCAGTACTTC.

This clone was picked up a small number of times. The J gene is TRBJ2-1, the V gene TRBV29-1, with D perhaps matching TRBD1 (5 bases). The germline V gene has CDR1 SQVTM and CDR2 ANQGSEA. Trimming pared 0 bases from V and 6 bases from J, leaving 12 bases between. There are 14 residues in the CDR3. CDR3 sequence: CSVEEDKHLNEQFF. DNA of the CDR3: TGCAGCGTTGAAGAGGACAAGCATCTCAATGAGCAGTTCTTC.

V and J are TRBV6-6 and TRBJ2-7; D could derive from TRBD1 or TRBD2 (6 bases each). Deletions cut 2 bases from V and 2 bases from J, with 10 bases between. Germline values: CDR1 MNHNY, CDR2 SVGAGI (reference sequence). The CDR3 contains 14 residues. CDR3 region: CASSYERGPYEQYF. The DNA for the CDR3 is TGTGCCAGCAGTTACGAACGGGGGCCCTACGAGCAGTACTTC.

V is TRBV29-1 and J is TRBJ1-5; a possible D gene is TRBD1 (6 bases). Germline assignment: CDR1 SQVTM and CDR2 ANQGSEA. This CDR3 has 13 residues. Trimming shortened V by 5 bases and J by 6 bases, and 14 bases separated the two germline ends. The CDR3 loop reads CSVSRGGGQPQHF. DNA of the CDR3: TGCAGCGTTTCCAGGGGCGGGGGTCAGCCCCAGCATTTT.

This chain uses TRBV30 with TRBJ1-2; D is unresolved. Trimming pared 2 bases from V and 10 bases from J, leaving 17 bases between. The CDR3 extends over 13 amino acids. Germline CDR1 reads GTSNPN; CDR2 reads SVGIG (reference sequence). The CDR3 sequence: CAWSSTHTNFYTF. CDR3 nucleotide sequence: TGTGCCTGGAGTTCAACACACACGAATTTCTACACCTTC.